Each of the 10 T cell receptor beta chains below was sequenced from the same sample in a study of cytomegalovirus exposure and HLA in healthy donors. The PCR made use of 60 Vbeta and 13 Jbeta primers. Method: immunoSEQ multiplex PCR; TCRdb's copy keeps in-frame clones and lacks some. The sample carries approximately 170,000 clones, approximately 80% recorded once. The sample was PBMCs. These receptors were obtained from a male donor in good health and CMV-seropositive.

This clone came up a few times. The chain combines TRBV4-1 with TRBJ2-3; TRBD2 agrees at 10 bases. The CDR3 consists of 20 residues. After removal of 4 bases from V and 0 bases from J, the junction contained 16 bases not matched to a gene. Looked up from germline, CDR1 is MGHRA and CDR2 is YSYEKL. The CDR3 sequence is CASSPPASGGVRSSTDTQYF. The CDR3 DNA reads TGCGCCAGCAGCCCCCCGGCTAGCGGGGGCGTTCGATCTAGCACAGATACGCAGTATTTT.

The chain is built from TRBV25-1 and TRBJ2-5, with 7 bases aligning to TRBD1. The V gene end was trimmed by 1 base and the J gene end by 1 base; junction bases not matched to a gene: 0. The length of the CDR3 is 14 residues. The germline gives CDR1 MGHDK, CDR2 SYGVNS. The CDR3 coding sequence is TGTGCCAGCAGTGAATGGGACAGCCAAGAGACCCAGTACTTC. The encoded protein is CASSEWDSQETQYF.

The chain is built from TRBV14 and TRBJ1-2; D call uncertain. Germline-derived CDR1 and CDR2 are SGHDN and FVKESK. V shed 0 bases and J shed 4 bases, with 6 bases lying between them. The CDR3 consists of 13 residues. For the CDR3, the DNA is TGTGCCAGCAGCCAAGATCTTTCCTATGGCTACACCTTC. Translation: CASSQDLSYGYTF.

The chain couples TRBV7-8 to TRBJ1-3; D possibly corresponds to TRBD1 (5 bases). Trimming took off 5 bases at V and 0 bases at J, with 14 bases between the two ends. CDR1 is SGHVS, CDR2 FQNEAQ, per germline. This CDR3 has 16 amino acids. CDR3 nucleotides: TGTGCCAGCAGCCCAATCGCGGGGGGCTCTGGAAACACCATATATTTT. This codes for CASSPIAGGSGNTIYF.

CDR3 DNA: TGTGCCAGCAGCCCCCAAGGGACAGGGCCTATGGGCACAGATACGCAGTATTTT. Translating gives CASSPQGTGPMGTDTQYF. V and J are TRBV7-3 and TRBJ2-3; 9 bases line up with TRBD1. V lost 5 bases and J lost 1; bases outside the gene matches: 13. The CDR3 consists of 18 residues. Germline V gene sequence: CDR1 SGHTA, CDR2 FQGTGA.

This clone was counted a few times. This chain links TRBV11-2 with TRBJ2-1; D is perhaps TRBD2 (6 bases). The germline CDR1 and CDR2 sequences are SGHAT and FQNNGV. The CDR3 consists of 17 residues. V was pared by 2 bases and J by 5 bases, with 19 bases between. CDR3 loop: CASSLTMGLSGDNEQFF. CDR3 coding DNA: TGTGCCAGCAGCTTAACGATGGGACTGTCGGGAGACAATGAGCAGTTCTTC.

The chain employs TRBV13 and TRBJ2-5, with 7 bases aligning to TRBD2. Losses at the gene ends were 1 base for V and 5 bases for J; bases not matched to a gene: 7. The CDR3 runs to 15 residues. CDR1 is PRHDT, CDR2 FYEKMQ, per germline (reference sequence). As DNA, the CDR3 is TGTGCCAGCAGCTTAGCGGGGGGTCAAATCGAGACCCAGTACTTC. Translating gives CASSLAGGQIETQYF.

V and J are TRBV19 and TRBJ2-1; 8 bases match TRBD1. V trimming: 5 bases; J trimming: 7 bases; junction bases outside the gene matches: 10. The CDR3 sequence is 15 residues long. Per germline, CDR1 LNHDA and CDR2 SQIVND (reference sequence). CDR3 protein: CASSAGTGTVNEQFF. The DNA for the CDR3 is TGTGCCAGTAGTGCCGGGACAGGTACCGTGAATGAGCAGTTCTTC.

The chain is built from TRBV30 and TRBJ2-3, with TRBD1 matching 9 bases. V was clipped by 1 base and J by 6 bases; unmatched bases: 5. Germline-derived CDR1 and CDR2 are GTSNPN and SVGIG (reference sequence). CDR3 length: 14 residues. DNA of the CDR3: TGTGCCTGGAGTGAGGGGACAGGGCCCGATACGCAGTATTTT. It translates to CAWSEGTGPDTQYF. The entire variable domain, with the rest obtained from reference TRBV30 and TRBJ2-3, is as follows: SQTIHQWPATLVQPVGSPLSLECTVEGTSNPNLYWYRQAAGRGLQLLFYSVGIGQISSEVPQNLSASRPQDRQFILSSKKLLLSDSGFYLCAWSEGTGPDTQYFGPGTRLTVL.

The rearrangement uses TRBV4-2 and TRBJ2-7; a possible D gene is TRBD2 (6 bases). Trimming left V 1 base short and J 4 bases short, with 11 bases between. Looked up from germline, CDR1 is LGHNA and CDR2 is YNFKEQ. The CDR3 totals 14 residues. The CDR3 nucleotides read TGTGCCAGCAGCCAAGGGAGGGAGCGGTACGAGCAGTACTTC. It encodes CASSQGRERYEQYF.